A single sample is the source of the 28 T cell receptor beta chains below, sequenced in a study of human T cells and chemical hapten exposure. Time point described: patch test 1, 2 weeks after DPC sensitization. Noted treatment: therapeutic diphenylcyclopropenone sensitization with weekly scalp DPC. TCRdb passed the RACE reads through MiXCR, listing each CDR3 protein once. This table holds approximately 400,000 distinct CDR3 sequences, more than 4.5% found once. Sequenced material: whole blood, taken in connection with sensitization to the hapten diphenylcyclopropenone (DPC). The source of these receptors is a woman in her forties or fifties with alopecia areata. Some clones in this sample may be carry-over from other donors' samples.

This clonotype has at least ten counts. The junction does not match germline at one end; this may be a read error. The rearrangement uses TRBV5-1 and TRBJ2-6; D gene ambiguous. Per germline, CDR1 SGHRS and CDR2 YFSETQ. CDR3 length: 15 residues. The CDR3 sequence is CASSLAVSGANVLTF. In nucleotides, the CDR3 is TGTGCCAGCAGCTTAGCCGTTTCTGGGGCCAACGTCCTGACTTTC.

This clonotype was detected ten times or more. The chain couples TRBV6-2 or TRBV6-3 to TRBJ1-6, with 9 bases lining up with TRBD1. Trimming removed 4 bases from V and 6 bases from J; junction bases left unmatched: 10. This CDR3 region has 17 residues. The germline CDR1 and CDR2 sequences are MNHEY and SVGEGT. CDR3 amino acids: CASSFGPRDRANSPLHF. CDR3 in DNA: TGTGCCAGCAGTTTTGGGCCCCGGGACAGGGCTAATTCACCCCTCCACTTT.

This clonotype has at least ten counts. This chain links TRBV5-1 with TRBJ2-3; 10 nucleotides match TRBD2. Losses at the gene ends were 0 bases for V and 2 bases for J; bases not matched to a gene: 6. In germline, CDR1 is SGHRS, CDR2 YFSETQ. This CDR3 is 17 amino acids long. The CDR3 DNA follows: TGCGCCAGCAGCTTGGCATTAGCGGGGGGCAACACAGATACGCAGTATTTT. Translation: CASSLALAGGNTDTQYF.

This clonotype was seen repeatedly, ten times or more. The J gene is TRBJ1-5, the V gene TRBV27; 8 bases align to TRBD1. The trim removed 5 bases at V and 5 bases at J, leaving 5 bases unmatched. CDR3 length: 14 residues. Germline CDR1 reads MNHEY; CDR2 reads SMNVEV (reference sequence). In nucleotides, the CDR3 is TGTGCCAGCAGTCCGGACAGGGCCGATCAGCCCCAGCATTTT. Protein sequence: CASSPDRADQPQHF.

This clonotype was found a few times. This rearrangement joins TRBV5-1 to TRBJ1-1, with D tentatively TRBD1 (6 bases). Trimming stripped 4 bases from V and 6 bases from J, with 13 bases between. From germline, CDR1 is SGHRS and CDR2 YFSETQ. CDR3 length: 13 amino acids. CDR3 sequence reads: CASSPAGVAEAFF. The CDR3 DNA sequence: TGCGCCAGCAGCCCCGCAGGGGTGGCTGAAGCTTTCTTT.

This clonotype came up a few times. The J gene is TRBJ2-1, the V gene TRBV7-9, with TRBD1 matching 7 bases. This CDR3 contains 14 residues. V was pared by 3 bases and J by 9 bases, with 8 bases of the junction left unmatched. Germline V gene data show CDR1 as SEHNR and CDR2 as FQNEAQ (reference sequence). The CDR3 region is CASSFDRALGEQFF. In nucleotides, the CDR3 is TGTGCCAGCAGCTTCGACAGGGCACTAGGTGAGCAGTTCTTC.

This clonotype has just a few counts. The chain combines TRBV10-3 with TRBJ2-7, with TRBD2 identical over 11 bases. Germline V CDR1 and CDR2: ENHRY, SYGVKD. V dropped 1 base and J dropped 1; count of bases not matched to a gene: 6. The CDR3 contains 17 residues. The CDR3 region has the DNA TGTGCCATCAGTGAGTTCCCGGGACTAGCGGATTCCTACGAGCAGTACTTC. This translates into CAISEFPGLADSYEQYF.

This clonotype has at least ten counts. This chain links TRBV12-3 or TRBV12-4 with TRBJ2-5, with D perhaps assigned TRBD1 or TRBD2 (5 bases each). Trimming took off 5 bases at V and 13 bases at J, with 20 bases between the two ends. The CDR3 consists of 13 residues. CDR3 nucleotides: TGTGCCAGCAGTCCTTCGGGACGCCCGATTGGGTACTTC. It specifies CASSPSGRPIGYF.

This clonotype has a count of ten or more. The V gene is TRBV11-2, the J gene TRBJ2-3; 10 bases align to TRBD2. The CDR3 contains 15 residues. V shed 1 base and J 6 bases; nucleotides not matched to a gene: 4. CDR1 is SGHAT, CDR2 FQNNGV, per germline. The DNA for the CDR3 is TGTGCCAGCAGCTTAGGAACTAGCGGGGAGGATACGCAGTATTTT. Translation gives CASSLGTSGEDTQYF.

This clonotype was seen at least ten times. The chain links TRBV21-1 to TRBJ1-5. TRBV21-1 is termed a pseudogene. This CDR3 is built from 16 residues. DNA for the CDR3: TGTGCCAGCAGCAAAGCGCGGAGGGGAGAGAATCAGCCCCAGCATTTT. This codes for CASSKARRGENQPQHF.

The gene calls are TRBV28 and TRBJ2-1, with TRBD2 identical over 7 bases. The CDR3 runs to 15 residues. The germline V gene encodes CDR1 MDHEN and CDR2 SYDVKM. V lost 3 bases, J lost 10 bases, and 12 bases stayed unmatched. CDR3 amino acids: CASSFPGRAEGEQFF. The DNA for the CDR3 is TGTGCCAGCAGTTTCCCAGGGAGGGCCGAAGGGGAGCAGTTCTTC.

The table lists this clonotype with many counts. The rearrangement links TRBV24-1 to TRBJ1-5; 10 bases are shared with TRBD1. Germline CDR1 is KGHDR and CDR2 is SFDVKD. J was trimmed by 6 bases and V by 2 bases; bases with no gene match: 3. The CDR3 sequence is 15 residues long. CDR3 DNA sequence: TGTGCCACCAGTGATTGGCGGACAGGGGGTCAGCCCCAGCATTTT. Its protein product is CATSDWRTGGQPQHF.

This clonotype came up many times. The chain combines TRBV7-2 with TRBJ1-2; no definite D call. The CDR3 totals 14 residues. Trimming took 4 bases from V and 8 from J, leaving 17 bases between them. The germline CDR1 and CDR2 sequences are SGHTA and FQGNSA. CDR3 nucleotide sequence: TGTGCCAGCAGCTCCCCACTGCGGCAGCCCGGCTACACCTTC. It encodes CASSSPLRQPGYTF.

There are many counts of this clonotype. The J gene is TRBJ2-1, the V gene TRBV6-6; D ambiguous. The germline gives CDR1 MNHNY, CDR2 SVGAGI (reference sequence). This CDR3 region has 11 residues. V was trimmed by 5 bases and J by 8 bases, leaving 7 bases between them. The CDR3 reads CASSPRDEQFF. The DNA of the CDR3 is TGTGCCAGCAGTCCTAGGGATGAGCAGTTCTTC.

This clonotype was recorded a few times. This sequence joins TRBV29-1 and TRBJ1-2; D might be TRBD1 (6 bases). The V gene lost 4 bases and the J gene lost 6 bases, with 18 bases spanning the gap. This CDR3 has 14 residues. Germline CDR1 SQVTM, CDR2 ANQGSEA. The CDR3 DNA reads as TGCAGCGTTGTCCCCGCGCGGGGGGCACATGGCTACACCTTC. This encodes CSVVPARGAHGYTF.

This clonotype occurred many times. V gene TRBV29-1 combines with J gene TRBJ1-1; D remains unclear. Germline assignment: CDR1 SQVTM and CDR2 ANQGSEA. Trimming stripped 5 bases from V and 1 base from J, with 14 bases between. This CDR3 spans 14 amino acids. The CDR3 here is CSVLEREANTEAFF. CDR3 DNA: TGCAGCGTTTTGGAGCGCGAGGCGAACACTGAAGCTTTCTTT.

This chain links TRBV13 with TRBJ2-1; 10 bases are shared with TRBD1. V lost 5 bases and J lost 3; bases outside the gene matches: 7. The CDR3 contains 16 residues. Germline CDR1 PRHDT, CDR2 FYEKMQ (reference sequence). The CDR3 region is CASSPRDRGYYNEQFF. CDR3 bases: TGTGCCAGCAGCCCGAGGGACAGGGGCTACTACAATGAGCAGTTCTTC. The entire variable domain, with the rest obtained from reference TRBV13 and TRBJ2-1, is as follows: AAGVIQSPRHLIKEKRETATLKCYPIPRHDTVYWYQQGPGQDPQFLISFYEKMQSDKGSIPDRFSAQQFSDYHSELNMSSLELGDSALYFCASSPRDRGYYNEQFFGPGTRLTVL.

This clonotype has a handful of counts. CDR3 residues: CASSQDMAGGLTYEQYF. DNA of the CDR3: TGTGCCAGCAGCCAAGATATGGCGGGGGGCCTCACCTACGAGCAGTACTTC. V gene TRBV4-2 combines with J gene TRBJ2-7; 8 nucleotides match TRBD2. This CDR3 contains 17 residues. Trimming took 0 bases from V and 2 from J; bases not matched to a gene: 9. The germline V gene encodes CDR1 LGHNA and CDR2 YNFKEQ.

The sample holds a few counts of this clonotype. The gene calls are TRBV28 and TRBJ1-5; maybe TRBD1 (5 bases). The CDR3 has 16 amino acids. In germline, CDR1 is MDHEN, CDR2 SYDVKM. The V gene lost 6 bases and the J gene lost 1 base, with 16 bases spanning the gap. The CDR3 here is CASSPDGGGSNQPQHF. As DNA, the CDR3 is TGTGCCAGCAGCCCTGACGGCGGGGGGAGCAATCAGCCCCAGCATTTT.

In its sample, this clonotype was seen a few times. This chain uses TRBV20-1 with TRBJ1-1; D call uncertain. The CDR3 consists of 12 residues. Germline CDR1 is DFQATT and CDR2 is SNEGSKA (reference sequence). Trimming pared 3 bases from V and 0 bases from J, leaving 5 bases between. This chain's CDR3 is CSASRLNTEAFF. CDR3 nucleotides: TGCAGTGCTAGCAGACTGAACACTGAAGCTTTCTTT.

The sample holds many counts of this clonotype. The V and J genes are TRBV7-3 and TRBJ2-1; 7 bases are shared with TRBD1. With 4 bases clipped from V and 5 bases from J, the junction kept 26 bases outside the gene matches. Germline CDR1 SGHTA, CDR2 FQGTGA. The CDR3 loop spans 21 amino acids. The CDR3 sequence: CASSCLVQTMIQGNSHNEQFF. The CDR3 DNA is TGTGCCAGCAGCTGCTTGGTACAGACAATGATACAGGGGAATTCGCACAATGAGCAGTTCTTC.

This chain connects TRBV30 to TRBJ1-1, with 7 bases matching TRBD1. The V gene's germline CDR1 is GTSNPN and CDR2 SVGIG (reference sequence). This CDR3 comprises 14 residues. V shed 2 bases and J 3 bases; nucleotides not matched to a gene: 6. The chain's CDR3 is CAWSRRGRDTEAFF. In nucleotides, the CDR3 is TGTGCCTGGAGTAGGAGGGGGCGAGACACTGAAGCTTTCTTT. Full variable domain (outside the CDR3, taken from reference TRBV30 and TRBJ1-1): SQTIHQWPATLVQPVGSPLSLECTVEGTSNPNLYWYRQAAGRGLQLLFYSVGIGQISSEVPQNLSASRPQDRQFILSSKKLLLSDSGFYLCAWSRRGRDTEAFFGQGTRLTVV.

This clonotype was picked up many times. This rearrangement joins TRBV20-1 to TRBJ2-7; possibly TRBD1 for D (5 bases). The CDR3 spans 15 residues. Trimming removed 0 bases from V and 0 bases from J, with 12 bases in between. Germline CDR1 DFQATT, CDR2 SNEGSKA (reference sequence). CDR3 DNA: TGCAGTGCTAGAGATGGGGCGAAGAGCTCCTACGAGCAGTACTTC. Encoded protein: CSARDGAKSSYEQYF.

The genes are TRBV13 and TRBJ1-2, with 7 bases identical to TRBD1. Germline CDR1 PRHDT, CDR2 FYEKMQ (reference sequence). The CDR3 is 14 amino acids. The V gene end was trimmed by 0 bases and the J gene end by 8 bases; junction bases not matched to a gene: 6. The CDR3, as DNA: TGTGCCAGCAGCTTAGGAACAGGGGCGGAAGGCTACACCTTC. Translated: CASSLGTGAEGYTF.

This clonotype was seen a handful of times. The chain is built from TRBV7-9 and TRBJ1-3, with a weak D call TRBD1 (5 bases). The CDR3 covers 17 residues. V lost 5 bases, J lost 0 bases, and 17 bases lay in between. Germline CDR1 SEHNR, CDR2 FQNEAQ (reference sequence). For the CDR3, the DNA is TGTGCCAGCAGCCCGAGGGACCGACCTGACTCTGGAAACACCATATATTTT. Amino acids: CASSPRDRPDSGNTIYF.

This clonotype was recorded at least ten times. The J gene is TRBJ2-1, the V gene TRBV19; D is uncertain. V lost 3 bases, J lost 7 bases, and 7 bases lay in between. The CDR3 sequence is 12 residues long. The germline V gene has CDR1 LNHDA and CDR2 SQIVND (reference sequence). CDR3 residues: CASSIGGNEQFF. The CDR3 nucleotides are TGTGCCAGTAGTATCGGCGGTAATGAGCAGTTCTTC.

About this clonotype: A read error may account for a junction end that differs from germline. This rearrangement joins TRBV12-5 to TRBJ2-2, with D unresolved. The CDR3 spans 12 residues. Germline CDR1 reads LGHNT; CDR2 reads FRNRAP. For the CDR3, the DNA is TGTGCTAGTGGTTTCGGCACCGTGGAGCTGTTTTTT. It is translated as CASGFGTVELFF.

This clonotype was observed many times. The rearrangement joins TRBV5-1 to TRBJ1-1; 10 bases align to TRBD1. CDR1 is SGHRS and CDR2 is YFSETQ in the germline V gene. The junction had 4 bases not matched to a gene; V was cut back by 2 bases and J by 3 bases. CDR3 length equals 15 residues. The CDR3 nucleotides are TGCGCCAGCAGCTTTTCCGGGACAGGGGACACTGAAGCTTTCTTT. It is translated as CASSFSGTGDTEAFF.